What follows are 20 T cell receptor beta chains derived from one specimen sequenced in a study of blood T cell repertoires in COVID-19. The protocol was immunoSEQ multiplex PCR, while the TCRdb copy is restricted to in-frame clones and leaves out a portion. The sample has under 350,000 clones; 90% are singletons. The sequenced sample consisted of peripheral blood. The receptors originated from a woman between 25 and 40 years old with COVID-19, enrolled during active disease.

The chain links TRBV5-1 to TRBJ2-3; tentative D call: TRBD1 (6 bases). V was trimmed by 0 bases and J by 2 bases, leaving 13 bases between them. The CDR3 covers 16 residues. Germline V lookup: CDR1 SGHRS, CDR2 YFSETQ. The CDR3 coding sequence is TGCGCCAGCAGCTTGGGGCTCAGACAGGCCACAGATACGCAGTATTTT. Translated, it gives CASSLGLRQATDTQYF.

The gene calls are TRBV18 and TRBJ2-2, with 8 bases aligning to TRBD1. The V segment lost 6 bases and the J segment 3 bases; nucleotides outside the gene matches: 12. CDR3 size: 17 residues. Germline V CDR1 and CDR2: KGHSH, LQKENI. In nucleotides, the CDR3 is TGTGCCAGCTCCCGCGAAGGGACAGGAGGGCACACCGGGGAGCTGTTTTTT. This encodes CASSREGTGGHTGELFF. Full variable domain (missing parts from reference TRBV18 and TRBJ2-2): NAGVMQNPRHLVRRRGQEARLRCSPMKGHSHVYWYRQLPEEGLKFMVYLQKENIIDESGMPKERFSAEFPKEGPSILRIQQVVRGDSAAYFCASSREGTGGHTGELFFGEGSRLTVL.

This sequence joins TRBV5-1 and TRBJ2-7; D may be TRBD2 (6 bases). V shed 0 bases and J shed 3 bases, with 16 bases lying between them. The CDR3 runs to 16 residues. Germline V CDR1 and CDR2: SGHRS, YFSETQ. The CDR3 sequence: CASSLVAGTAGYEQYF. In nucleotides, the CDR3 is TGCGCCAGCAGCTTGGTTGCGGGGACCGCGGGCTACGAGCAGTACTTC.

The gene calls are TRBV6-1 and TRBJ2-1; TRBD1 agrees at 8 bases. Trimming at V came to 4 bases and at J to 12 bases, leaving 17 bases not matched to a gene. Looked up from germline, CDR1 is MNHNS and CDR2 is SASEGT. The CDR3 runs 16 residues. Written as DNA, the CDR3 is TGTGCCAGCAGTGCCTTTCCGGGACAGGCGAGGGGAGGGCAGTTCTTC. This gives the protein CASSAFPGQARGGQFF.

The chain is built from TRBV5-1 and TRBJ2-5; D is unclear. Germline V CDR1 and CDR2: SGHRS, YFSETQ. The CDR3 has 13 amino acids. Trimming stripped 1 base from V and 4 bases from J, with 8 bases between. The CDR3 sequence is CASSLMPGETQYF. CDR3 nucleotide sequence: TGCGCCAGCAGCTTGATGCCCGGAGAGACCCAGTACTTC.

The chain combines TRBV28 with TRBJ1-2; D not resolved. CDR3 length: 15 amino acids. Germline-derived CDR1 and CDR2 are MDHEN and SYDVKM. V lost 4 bases and J 0 bases, leaving 12 bases between the germline ends. CDR3 loop: CASSSLAQANYGYTF. The CDR3 DNA reads TGTGCCAGCAGTTCCTTGGCCCAAGCTAACTATGGCTACACCTTC.

This clone was found once. This sample includes further DNA sequences coding for the same CDR3. This chain joins TRBV9 and TRBJ2-5; 7 bases fit TRBD2. Germline assignment: CDR1 SGDLS and CDR2 YYNGEE. This CDR3 comprises 14 residues. The V segment lost 0 bases and the J segment 2 bases; nucleotides outside the gene matches: 1. CDR3: CASSVGTSQETQYF. The CDR3 region has the DNA TGTGCCAGCAGCGTAGGGACTAGTCAAGAGACCCAGTACTTC.

The chain joins TRBV3-1 (or the pseudogene TRBV3-2) to TRBJ1-6, with D perhaps TRBD1 (6 bases). The CDR3 covers 14 residues. Germline loops: CDR1 LGHDT, CDR2 YNNKEL (reference sequence). Between the trimmed V and J ends, which lost 7 bases and 7 bases, there was a span of 14 bases. CDR3 amino acids: CASMSTGNNSPLHF. The CDR3, as DNA: TGTGCCAGCATGTCAACAGGGAACAATTCACCCCTCCACTTT.

The chain is built from TRBV5-1 and TRBJ2-5, with TRBD2 matching 7 bases. The CDR3 totals 15 residues. The V segment lost 4 bases and the J segment 4 bases; nucleotides outside the gene matches: 10. Germline CDR1 reads SGHRS; CDR2 reads YFSETQ. The CDR3 is CASSQMGGSRETQYF. Here the CDR3 DNA reads TGCGCCAGCAGCCAAATGGGCGGGAGTAGAGAGACCCAGTACTTC.

The chain couples TRBV10-3 to TRBJ2-7, with TRBD2 as a possible D gene (7 bases). This CDR3 is 18 amino acids long. Germline-derived CDR1 and CDR2 are ENHRY and SYGVKD. V was clipped by 0 bases and J by 0 bases, with 18 bases between them. CDR3 in amino acids: CAISESGPRGDTSYEQYF. Here the CDR3 DNA reads TGTGCCATCAGTGAGTCGGGGCCTCGGGGGGACACCTCCTACGAGCAGTACTTC.

This chain links TRBV19 with TRBJ2-1; 10 bases match TRBD2. Germline V lookup: CDR1 LNHDA, CDR2 SQIVND (reference sequence). The CDR3 is made up of 15 amino acids. Unmatched junction bases numbered 9, after V lost 7 bases and J lost 6 bases. Here the CDR3 DNA reads TGTGCCAGTACCTCCACTAGCGGGAACCTCAATGAGCAGTTCTTC. It specifies CASTSTSGNLNEQFF.

The chain joins TRBV3-1 (or the pseudogene TRBV3-2) to TRBJ2-7; no reliable D call. The V end was cut by 1 base, the J end by 0 bases, with 7 bases between. CDR1 and CDR2 (germline): LGHDT, YNNKEL (reference sequence). The CDR3 has 14 amino acids. The CDR3, as DNA: TGTGCCAGCAGCCAAGGCGCTTCCTCCTACGAGCAGTACTTC. It codes for CASSQGASSYEQYF.

This clone has more than one count but fewer than ten. V is TRBV30 and J is TRBJ1-3, with a weak D call TRBD1 (5 bases). Per the germline V gene, CDR1 is GTSNPN and CDR2 is SVGIG (reference sequence). The V and J ends lost 2 bases and 0 bases respectively, with 8 bases between them. This CDR3 contains 14 residues. CDR3 in DNA: TGTGCCTGGAGTCGACAGTACTCTGGAAACACCATATATTTT. Residues: CAWSRQYSGNTIYF.

The V gene is TRBV7-9, the J gene TRBJ1-1; D remains ambiguous. This CDR3 is built from 14 residues. Germline CDR1 reads SEHNR; CDR2 reads FQNEAQ (reference sequence). V was shortened by 5 bases and J by 1 base, with 11 bases between the two germline ends. The CDR3 bases are TGTGCCAGCAGCCAGGCCCTGCCGAACACTGAAGCTTTCTTT. Protein sequence: CASSQALPNTEAFF.

This chain connects TRBV2 to TRBJ2-3; TRBD2 might be the D (6 bases). Germline V CDR1 and CDR2: SNHLY, FYNNEI. Between the trimmed V and J ends, which lost 6 bases and 6 bases, there was a span of 13 bases. This CDR3 spans 13 amino acids. In nucleotides, the CDR3 is TGTGCCAGCAGCCGGGACTCCCACGATACGCAGTATTTT. Amino acids: CASSRDSHDTQYF.

The J gene is TRBJ2-3, the V gene TRBV24-1; possible D gene TRBD2, 7 bases. The CDR3 has 15 amino acids. Trimming left V 5 bases short and J 6 bases short, with 17 bases between. Germline lookup yields CDR1 KGHDR and CDR2 SFDVKD. The CDR3 spells CATSVPRGQVDTQYF. The CDR3 coding sequence is TGTGCCACCAGTGTCCCGCGGGGGCAGGTGGATACGCAGTATTTT.

The J gene is TRBJ2-1, the V gene TRBV4-2, with TRBD1 identical over 7 bases. Germline values: CDR1 LGHNA, CDR2 YNFKEQ. This CDR3 comprises 14 residues. The V gene end was trimmed by 3 bases and the J gene end by 9 bases; junction bases not matched to a gene: 8. CDR3 coding DNA: TGTGCCAGCAGCCATGAGACAGGGACGGTTGAGCAGTTCTTC. It yields the protein CASSHETGTVEQFF.

This chain uses TRBV10-3 with TRBJ2-3; 7 bases agree with TRBD1. The trim removed 7 bases at V and 4 bases at J, leaving 8 bases unmatched. The CDR3 is made up of 14 amino acids. Germline V lookup: CDR1 ENHRY, CDR2 SYGVKD. CDR3 in DNA: TGTGCCATCACCGGGACAGCCGGGGCAGATACGCAGTATTTT. Protein product: CAITGTAGADTQYF.

The V call is TRBV5-6, the J call TRBJ1-3; D is perhaps TRBD1 (6 bases). Trimming pared 1 base from V and 3 bases from J, leaving 8 bases between. This CDR3 comprises 14 residues. Germline lookup yields CDR1 SGHDT and CDR2 YYEEEE. CDR3 sequence reads: CASSLRGYGNTIYF. For the CDR3, the DNA is TGTGCCAGCAGCTTGAGGGGGTATGGAAACACCATATATTTT.

The chain carries TRBV4-1 and TRBJ2-1, with 12 bases matching TRBD2. Germline V gene data show CDR1 as MGHRA and CDR2 as YSYEKL. The trim removed 3 bases at V and 8 bases at J, leaving 8 bases unmatched. This CDR3 has 16 residues. The CDR3 region has the DNA TGCGCCAGCAGCCAGGTCGGGCTAGCGGGAGGGGATGAGCAGTTCTTC. It codes for CASSQVGLAGGDEQFF.